These T cell receptor beta chains were read from a single sample in a study of T cells after yellow fever vaccination. TCRdb passed the 5' RACE reads through MiXCR, listing each CDR3 protein once. This table has hundreds of thousands of distinct CDR3 sequences, roughly 14% appearing once. This material consisted of PBMCs, taken on the day of the yellow fever booster vaccination. These receptors all stem from a man aged 30 to 45 who received the YFV17D yellow fever vaccine. The CDR3 runs from the conserved cysteine through the conserved F or W. The D gene is left open where the match is weak. A clone size is listed for some rows: how often the clone was seen (once, few, many), or a class if it is expanded.

>TRBV15|few|TRBJ1-2|.
CATSRGQLSGYTF
TGTGCCACCAGCAGAGGTCAGTTGAGTGGCTACACCTTC
>TRBV15|.|TRBJ2-7|.
CATSRDLADTYEQYF
TGTGCCACCAGCAGAGATTTAGCGGACACCTACGAGCAGTACTTC
>TRBV6-2/TRBV6-3|few|TRBJ2-1|.
CASRQRGNEQFF
TGTGCCAGCCGCCAACGGGGCAATGAGCAGTTCTTC
>TRBV20-1|once|TRBJ2-7|TRBD2
CSARPSGTIPYEQYF
TGCAGTGCTAGACCCTCCGGGACTATCCCCTACGAGCAGTACTTC
>TRBV12-3/TRBV12-4|few|TRBJ2-3|.
CASRSRGVGTDTQYF
TGTGCCAGCAGATCCAGGGGAGTGGGCACAGATACGCAGTATTTT
>TRBV5-5|many|TRBJ2-2|.
CASRGPDTGELFF
TGTGCCAGCAGAGGGCCGGACACCGGGGAGCTGTTTTTT
>TRBV5-4|few|TRBJ1-2|TRBD1
CASSLTGRYGYTF
TGTGCCAGCAGCCTGACAGGGAGATATGGCTACACCTTC
>TRBV5-5|.|TRBJ2-1|TRBD1
CASSYRTGRQGVNEQFF
TGTGCCAGCAGCTACCGAACAGGACGCCAGGGGGTCAATGAGCAGTTCTTC
>TRBV7-3|.|TRBJ2-7|.
CASSPSYHLEQYF
TGTGCCAGCAGCCCGTCCTACCATCTCGAGCAGTACTTC
>TRBV25-1|few|TRBJ1-1|.
CASSEYGTTPNTEAFF
TGTGCCAGCAGTGAATATGGGACAACACCGAACACTGAAGCTTTCTTT
>TRBV25-1|.|TRBJ2-2|.
CASSVGQLGTGELFF
TGTGCCAGCAGTGTAGGACAGTTGGGCACCGGGGAGCTGTTTTTT
>TRBV7-8|.|TRBJ2-2|.
CASSLVAGHRREDTGELFF
TGTGCCAGCAGCTTAGTCGCCGGTCACAGGAGGGAGGACACCGGGGAGCTGTTTTTT
>TRBV6-5|few|TRBJ2-1|TRBD2
CASSSGSGSSYNEQFF
TGTGCCAGCAGTTCGGGTAGCGGGAGCTCCTACAATGAGCAGTTCTTC
>TRBV7-6|few|TRBJ1-2|TRBD1
CASSLDDRGYGYTF
TGTGCCAGCAGCTTAGACGACAGGGGTTACGGCTACACCTTC
>TRBV7-3|.|TRBJ2-1|.
CASSLSGGVEQFF
TGTGCCAGCAGCTTATCTGGCGGGGTTGAGCAGTTCTTC
>TRBV14|.|TRBJ2-5|.
CASSQTGYQETQYF
TGTGCCAGCAGTCAAACCGGTTACCAGGAGACCCAGTACTTC
>TRBV5-1|.|TRBJ2-3|.
CASSLSDGADTQYF
TGCGCCAGCAGCTTATCTGACGGGGCAGATACGCAGTATTTT
>TRBV9|.|TRBJ2-1|TRBD2
CASTLGLAGYNEQFF
TGTGCCAGCACCCTGGGACTAGCGGGATACAATGAGCAGTTCTTC
>TRBV5-6|.|TRBJ2-5|.
CASSLDSLETQYF
TGTGCCAGCAGCTTGGATAGTTTGGAGACCCAGTACTTC
>TRBV3-1|few|TRBJ2-3|.
CASSQDLGGGAYSTDTQYF
TGTGCCAGCAGCCAAGACCTCGGGGGAGGCGCCTACTCCACAGATACGCAGTATTTT
>TRBV6-2/TRBV6-3|few|TRBJ2-7|.
CASSYGMAWIKEQYF
TGTGCCAGCAGTTATGGCATGGCCTGGATCAAGGAGCAGTACTTC
>TRBV3-1|.|TRBJ2-2|TRBD2
CASSQERLASTGELFF
TGTGCCAGCAGCCAAGAGAGACTAGCTAGTACCGGGGAGCTGTTTTTT
>TRBV20-1|.|TRBJ2-1|.
CSARGVAEGYNEQFF
TGCAGTGCTAGAGGGGTAGCGGAGGGATACAATGAGCAGTTCTTC
>TRBV20-1|few|TRBJ2-3|.
CSAGVPGSSTDTQYF
TGCAGTGCTGGCGTACCCGGGAGTAGCACAGATACGCAGTATTTT
>TRBV20-1|.|TRBJ1-2|.
CSARGKTATRQPDPIYGYTF
TGCAGTGCTAGAGGAAAAACAGCTACGAGACAGCCCGATCCAATCTATGGCTACACCTTC
>TRBV4-3|.|TRBJ2-1|TRBD2
CASSQEEGGSSYNEQFF
TGCGCCAGCAGCCAAGAAGAGGGCGGGAGCTCCTACAATGAGCAGTTCTTC
>TRBV11-3|many|TRBJ2-2|TRBD2
CASSVGRGVNTGELFF
TGTGCCAGCAGCGTTGGCCGGGGGGTGAACACCGGGGAGCTGTTTTTT
>TRBV6-6|few|TRBJ2-5|TRBD2
CATASGRGETQYF
TGTGCCACGGCTAGCGGGAGAGGCGAGACCCAGTACTTC
>TRBV6-1|.|TRBJ2-1|TRBD2
CASSPLAGDRDEQFF
TGTGCCAGCAGTCCTCTAGCGGGGGATCGGGATGAGCAGTTCTTC
>TRBV29-1|.|TRBJ2-3|.
CSVVSPKDGTDTQYF
TGCAGCGTCGTTAGCCCCAAGGATGGCACAGATACGCAGTATTTT
>TRBV7-8|few|TRBJ1-1|.
CASSLGVRQLNTEAFF
TGTGCCAGCAGCTTAGGAGTTCGGCAGTTAAACACTGAAGCTTTCTTT
>TRBV18|.|TRBJ2-1|.
CASSPVGGGTYNEQFF
TGTGCCAGCTCACCGGTGGGGGGTGGAACCTACAATGAGCAGTTCTTC
>TRBV12-3/TRBV12-4|many|TRBJ2-7|TRBD2
CASSLALLAGEQYF
TGTGCCAGCAGTTTAGCGCTACTAGCGGGTGAGCAGTACTTC
>TRBV27|.|TRBJ2-1|TRBD2
CASSLETSGRNEQFF
TGTGCCAGCAGTTTAGAGACTAGCGGGAGGAATGAGCAGTTCTTC
>TRBV7-2|.|TRBJ2-3|TRBD2
CASSIGPSGRMEDTQYF
TGTGCCAGCAGCATAGGCCCCAGCGGGAGAATGGAAGATACGCAGTATTTT
>TRBV3-1|many|TRBJ2-5|.
CASSDSNGGSETQYF
TGTGCCAGCAGCGACAGCAATGGGGGTTCAGAGACCCAGTACTTC
>TRBV5-1|.|TRBJ2-2|TRBD2
CASSGGTSGSTGELFF
TGCGCCAGCAGCGGAGGGACTAGCGGGAGTACCGGGGAGCTGTTTTTT
>TRBV27|few|TRBJ2-1|.
CASSLRGSRRERGEQFF
TGTGCCAGCAGTTTAAGGGGGTCGCGACGGGAGAGAGGGGAGCAGTTCTTC
>TRBV30|few|TRBJ1-5|TRBD1
CAWTQGENNQPQHF
TGTGCCTGGACCCAGGGGGAGAACAATCAGCCCCAGCATTTT
>TRBV13|few|TRBJ1-2|.
CASSLELYGYTF
TGTGCCAGCAGCTTAGAGCTCTATGGCTACACCTTC
>TRBV10-1|.|TRBJ1-1|.
CASSEGPGQNTEAFF
TGCGCCAGCAGTGAGGGACCGGGACAGAACACTGAAGCTTTCTTT
>TRBV28|.|TRBJ2-4|.
CASSLGYRDIQYF
TGTGCCAGCAGTTTAGGGTATAGGGACATTCAGTACTTC
>TRBV12-3/TRBV12-4|.|TRBJ1-1|TRBD1
CASSTGQDYMNTEAFF
TGTGCCAGCAGTACCGGACAGGATTATATGAACACTGAAGCTTTCTTT
>TRBV12-3/TRBV12-4|few|TRBJ2-3|.
CASSQPQGKKSTDTQYF
TGTGCCAGCAGTCAACCACAGGGAAAGAAAAGCACAGATACGCAGTATTTT
>TRBV27|few|TRBJ1-6|TRBD1
CASTSRTGRSYNSPLHF
TGTGCCAGCACCTCACGGACAGGGCGCTCCTATAATTCACCCCTCCACTTT
>TRBV27|.|TRBJ2-6|TRBD2
CATQFRGGGGANVLTF
TGTGCCACCCAATTCCGGGGGGGCGGTGGGGCCAACGTCCTGACTTTC
>TRBV9|.|TRBJ2-7|TRBD2
CASSVGGLAGHLYEQYF
TGTGCCAGCAGCGTGGGGGGCCTAGCGGGGCACCTCTACGAGCAGTACTTC
>TRBV7-8|.|TRBJ2-1|.
CASSLAQGRGYNEQFF
TGTGCCAGCAGCTTAGCACAGGGTCGGGGATACAATGAGCAGTTCTTC
>TRBV7-8|few|TRBJ2-1|.
CASSLYWEQFF
TGTGCCAGCAGCTTATACTGGGAGCAGTTCTTC
>TRBV5-1|.|TRBJ2-5|TRBD1
CASSPVGQGREETQYF
TGCGCCAGCAGCCCGGTCGGACAGGGGAGAGAAGAGACCCAGTACTTC